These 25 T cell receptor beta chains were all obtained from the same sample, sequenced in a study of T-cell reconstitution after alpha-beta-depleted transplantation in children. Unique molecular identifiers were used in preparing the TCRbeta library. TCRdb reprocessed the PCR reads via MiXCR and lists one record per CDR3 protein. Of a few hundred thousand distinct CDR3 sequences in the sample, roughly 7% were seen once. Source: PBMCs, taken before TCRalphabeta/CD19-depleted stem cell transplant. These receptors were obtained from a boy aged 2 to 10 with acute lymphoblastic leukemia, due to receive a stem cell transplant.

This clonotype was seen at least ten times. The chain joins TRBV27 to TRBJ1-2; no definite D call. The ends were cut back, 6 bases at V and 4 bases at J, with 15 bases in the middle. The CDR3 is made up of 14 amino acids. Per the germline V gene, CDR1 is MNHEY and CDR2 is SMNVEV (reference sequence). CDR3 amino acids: CASSDPRAPYGYTF. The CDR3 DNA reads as TGTGCCAGCAGCGACCCCCGGGCACCCTATGGCTACACCTTC.

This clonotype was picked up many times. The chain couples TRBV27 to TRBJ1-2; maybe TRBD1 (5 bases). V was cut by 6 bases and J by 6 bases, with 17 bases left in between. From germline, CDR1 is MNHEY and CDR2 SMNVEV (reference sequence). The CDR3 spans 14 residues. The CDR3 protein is CASRNAGPGNGYTF. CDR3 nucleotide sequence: TGTGCCAGCAGGAATGCAGGGCCGGGTAATGGCTACACCTTC.

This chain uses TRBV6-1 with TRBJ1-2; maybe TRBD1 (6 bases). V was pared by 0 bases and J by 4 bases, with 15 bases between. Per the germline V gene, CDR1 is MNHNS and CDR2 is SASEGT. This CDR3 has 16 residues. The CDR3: CASSEAPGHGLYGYTF. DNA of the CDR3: TGTGCCAGCAGTGAAGCCCCGGGACACGGACTCTATGGCTACACCTTC.

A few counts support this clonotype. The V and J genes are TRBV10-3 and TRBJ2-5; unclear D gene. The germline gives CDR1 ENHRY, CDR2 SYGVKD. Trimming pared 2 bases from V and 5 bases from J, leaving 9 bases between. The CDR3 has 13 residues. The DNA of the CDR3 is TGTGCCATCAGTGAGATAAGGCTGGAGACCCAGTACTTC. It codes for CAISEIRLETQYF.

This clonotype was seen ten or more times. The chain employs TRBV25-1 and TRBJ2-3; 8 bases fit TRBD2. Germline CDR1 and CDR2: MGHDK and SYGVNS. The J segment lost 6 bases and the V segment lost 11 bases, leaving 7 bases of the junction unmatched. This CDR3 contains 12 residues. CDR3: CARGGGADTQYF. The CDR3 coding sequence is TGTGCCCGGGGGGGAGGGGCGGATACGCAGTATTTT.

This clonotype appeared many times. In nucleotides, the CDR3 is TGTGCCAGCAGTTTGACTAGCAGGGGAGGGGATGAGCAGTTCTTC. Residues: CASSLTSRGGDEQFF. This chain joins TRBV27 and TRBJ2-1, with D possibly being TRBD2 (7 bases). Trimming took off 3 bases at V and 8 bases at J, with 17 bases between the two ends. The CDR3 loop spans 15 amino acids. Germline V lookup: CDR1 MNHEY, CDR2 SMNVEV (reference sequence).

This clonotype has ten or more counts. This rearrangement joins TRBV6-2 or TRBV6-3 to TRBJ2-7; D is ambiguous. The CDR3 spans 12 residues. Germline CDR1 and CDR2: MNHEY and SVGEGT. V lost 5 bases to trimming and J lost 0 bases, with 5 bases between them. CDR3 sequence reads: CASSRTSYEQYF. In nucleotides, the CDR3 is TGTGCCAGCAGTCGGACCTCCTACGAGCAGTACTTC.

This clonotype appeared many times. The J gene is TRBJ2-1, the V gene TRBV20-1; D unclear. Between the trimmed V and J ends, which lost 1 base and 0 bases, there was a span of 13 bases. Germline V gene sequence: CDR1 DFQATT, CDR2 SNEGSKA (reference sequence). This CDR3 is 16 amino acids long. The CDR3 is CSARAWAESSYNEQFF. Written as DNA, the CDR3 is TGCAGTGCTAGAGCCTGGGCCGAGAGCTCCTACAATGAGCAGTTCTTC.

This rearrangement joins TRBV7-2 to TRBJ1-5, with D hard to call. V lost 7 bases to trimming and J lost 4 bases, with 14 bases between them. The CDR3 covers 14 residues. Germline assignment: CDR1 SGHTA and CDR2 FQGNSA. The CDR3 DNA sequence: TGTGCCAGCAATGAACGGCAGCCTAATCAGCCCCAGCATTTT. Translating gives CASNERQPNQPQHF.

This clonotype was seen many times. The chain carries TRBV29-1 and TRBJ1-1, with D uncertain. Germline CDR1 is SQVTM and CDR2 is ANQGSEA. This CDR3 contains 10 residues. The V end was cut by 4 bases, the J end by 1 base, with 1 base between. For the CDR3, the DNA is TGCAGCGTTGGGAACACTGAAGCTTTCTTT. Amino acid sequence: CSVGNTEAFF. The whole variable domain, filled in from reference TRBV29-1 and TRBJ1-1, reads SAVISQKPSRDICQRGTSLTIQCQVDSQVTMMFWYRQQPGQSLTLIATANQGSEATYESGFVIDKFPISRPNLTFSTLTVSNMSPEDSSIYLCSVGNTEAFFGQGTRLTVV.

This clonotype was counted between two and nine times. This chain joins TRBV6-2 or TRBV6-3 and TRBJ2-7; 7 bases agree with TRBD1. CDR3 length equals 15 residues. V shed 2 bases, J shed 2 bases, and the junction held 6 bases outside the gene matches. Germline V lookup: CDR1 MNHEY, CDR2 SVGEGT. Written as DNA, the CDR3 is TGTGCCAGCAGTTACAGGAGGACAGGCGCCTACGAGCAGTACTTC. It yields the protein CASSYRRTGAYEQYF.

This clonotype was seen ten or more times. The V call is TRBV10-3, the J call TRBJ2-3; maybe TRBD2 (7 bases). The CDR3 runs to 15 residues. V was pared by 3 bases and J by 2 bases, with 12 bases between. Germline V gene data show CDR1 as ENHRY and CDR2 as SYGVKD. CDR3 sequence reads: CAISDGGGLTDTQYF. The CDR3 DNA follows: TGTGCCATCAGTGACGGCGGGGGCCTCACAGATACGCAGTATTTT.

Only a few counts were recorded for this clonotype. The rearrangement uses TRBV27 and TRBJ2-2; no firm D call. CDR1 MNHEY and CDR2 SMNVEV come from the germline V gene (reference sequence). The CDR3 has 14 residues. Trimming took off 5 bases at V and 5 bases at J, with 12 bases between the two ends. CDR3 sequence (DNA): TGTGCCAGCAGTCCCCTTCAAGAGACCGGGGAGCTGTTTTTT. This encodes CASSPLQETGELFF.

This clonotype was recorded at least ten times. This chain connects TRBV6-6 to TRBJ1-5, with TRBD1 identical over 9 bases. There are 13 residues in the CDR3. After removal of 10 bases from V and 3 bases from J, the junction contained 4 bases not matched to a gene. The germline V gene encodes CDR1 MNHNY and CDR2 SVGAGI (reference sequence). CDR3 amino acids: CATRDRDNQPQHF. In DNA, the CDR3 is TGTGCCACCCGGGACAGGGACAATCAGCCCCAGCATTTT.

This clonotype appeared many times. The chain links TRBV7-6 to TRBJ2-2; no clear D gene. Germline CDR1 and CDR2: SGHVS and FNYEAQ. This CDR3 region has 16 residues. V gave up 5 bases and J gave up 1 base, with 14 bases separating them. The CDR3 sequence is CASSHSKGVNTGELFF. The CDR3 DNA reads TGTGCCAGCAGCCATTCAAAGGGCGTGAACACCGGGGAGCTGTTTTTT.

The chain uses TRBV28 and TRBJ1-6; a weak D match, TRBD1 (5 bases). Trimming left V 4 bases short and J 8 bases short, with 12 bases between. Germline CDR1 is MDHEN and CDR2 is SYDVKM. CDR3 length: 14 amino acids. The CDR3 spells CASSYGAAYSPLHF. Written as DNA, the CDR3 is TGTGCCAGCAGTTACGGGGCTGCCTATTCACCCCTCCACTTT.

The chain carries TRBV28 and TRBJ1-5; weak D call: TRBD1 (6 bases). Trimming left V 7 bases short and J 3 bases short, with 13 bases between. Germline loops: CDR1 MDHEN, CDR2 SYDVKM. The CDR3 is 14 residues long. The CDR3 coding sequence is TGTGCCAGCACCAAACAGGGATTCAATCAGCCCCAGCATTTT. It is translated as CASTKQGFNQPQHF.

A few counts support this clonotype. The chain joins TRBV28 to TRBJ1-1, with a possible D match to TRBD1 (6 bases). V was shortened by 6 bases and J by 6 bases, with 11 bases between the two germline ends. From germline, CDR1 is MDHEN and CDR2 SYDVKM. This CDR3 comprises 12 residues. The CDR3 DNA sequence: TGTGCCAGCAGCCTTCAGGGGTCTGAAGCTTTCTTT. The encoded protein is CASSLQGSEAFF.

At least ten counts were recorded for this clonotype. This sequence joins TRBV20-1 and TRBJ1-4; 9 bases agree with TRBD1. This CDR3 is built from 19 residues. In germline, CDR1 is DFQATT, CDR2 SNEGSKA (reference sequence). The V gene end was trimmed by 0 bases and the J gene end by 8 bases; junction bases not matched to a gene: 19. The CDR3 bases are TGCAGTGCTAGAGATAGAGTCTACGGACAGGGGAGCTTTCGGGAAAAACTGTTTTTT. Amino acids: CSARDRVYGQGSFREKLFF.

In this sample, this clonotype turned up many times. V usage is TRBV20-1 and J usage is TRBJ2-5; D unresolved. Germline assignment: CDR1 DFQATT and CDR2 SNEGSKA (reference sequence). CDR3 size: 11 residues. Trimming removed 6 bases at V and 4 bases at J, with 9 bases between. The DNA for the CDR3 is TGCAGTGCCTCGGAGAGAGAGACCCAGTACTTC. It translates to CSASERETQYF.

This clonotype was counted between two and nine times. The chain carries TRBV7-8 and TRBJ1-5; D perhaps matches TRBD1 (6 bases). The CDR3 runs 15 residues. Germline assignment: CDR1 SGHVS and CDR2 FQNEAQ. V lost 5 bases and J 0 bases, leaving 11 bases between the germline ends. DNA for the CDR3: TGTGCCAGCAGCAAAGGGGGGGATAGCAATCAGCCCCAGCATTTT. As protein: CASSKGGDSNQPQHF.

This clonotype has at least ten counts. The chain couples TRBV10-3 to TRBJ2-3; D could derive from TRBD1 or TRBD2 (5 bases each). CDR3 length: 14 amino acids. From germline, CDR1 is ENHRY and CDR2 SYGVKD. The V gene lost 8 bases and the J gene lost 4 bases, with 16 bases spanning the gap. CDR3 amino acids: CAIGGARTADTQYF. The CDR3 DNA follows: TGTGCCATCGGGGGAGCGAGGACGGCAGATACGCAGTATTTT.

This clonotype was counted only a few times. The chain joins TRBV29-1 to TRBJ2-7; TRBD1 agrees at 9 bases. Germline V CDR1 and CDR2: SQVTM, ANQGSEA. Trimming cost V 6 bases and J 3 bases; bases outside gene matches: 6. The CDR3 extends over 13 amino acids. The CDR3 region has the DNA TGCAGCGTCACAGGGGGCGGACTCTACGAGCAGTACTTC. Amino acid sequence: CSVTGGGLYEQYF.

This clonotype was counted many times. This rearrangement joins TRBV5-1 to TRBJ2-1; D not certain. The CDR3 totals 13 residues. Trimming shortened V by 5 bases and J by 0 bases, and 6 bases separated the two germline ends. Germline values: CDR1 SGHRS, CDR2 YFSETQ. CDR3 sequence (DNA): TGCGCCAGCAGGATAAGCTCCTACAATGAGCAGTTCTTC. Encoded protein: CASRISSYNEQFF.

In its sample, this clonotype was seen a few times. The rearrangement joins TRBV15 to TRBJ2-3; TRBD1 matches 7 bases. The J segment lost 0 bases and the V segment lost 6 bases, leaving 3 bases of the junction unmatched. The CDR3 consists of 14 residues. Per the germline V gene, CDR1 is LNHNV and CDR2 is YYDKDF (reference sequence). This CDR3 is CATRDRASTDTQYF. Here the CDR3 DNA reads TGTGCCACCAGAGACAGGGCTAGCACAGATACGCAGTATTTT.